This T cell receptor beta chain originates from a study of blood T cell repertoires in COVID-19. The overall study: Material from acute and convalescent COVID-19 was sourced from the United States, Italy and Spain.

CDR1 is SGHAT, CDR2 FQDESV, per germline (reference sequence). The CDR3 is 14 amino acids. Trimming took 2 bases from V and 0 from J, leaving 7 bases between them. Original handling: How many nucleated cells were present was estimated from reference gene primer amplification. The table came from immunoSEQ multiplex PCR; TCRdb's copy has only in-frame clones and leaves some out. V and J calls and clone size are given by that table; D and trimming were obtained from the DNA. Of under 300,000 clones listed, approximately 88% are singletons. Those who participated ranged in age from roughly 18 to 100 years and resided in under 25 US areas.

This sequence joins TRBV11-1 and TRBJ1-1, with D hard to call. Input material: PBMCs or T cells enriched from blood (not recorded which). The TCR originated in a woman between 40 and 55 years old with acute COVID-19. The CDR3 DNA reads TGTGCCAGCAGCTTACCCACAGTGAACACTGAAGCTTTCTTT. Its protein is CASSLPTVNTEAFF.